The 3 T cell receptor beta chains given below trace back to one sample, sequenced in a study of control samples from healthy donors and cancer patients (dated by TCRdb to 2020 to 2021). To prepare the library, the immunoSEQ multiplex PCR assay was applied. Entries here come from immuneACCESS through TCRdb and include only in-frame sequences with V and J called. Some clones fail to appear in such tables; in the studies checked, an unresolved V gene covers under half of the shortfall, and the cause of the remainder is unknown. The sample profile shows some 67,000 clones; just under 90% of them were found once. The ten largest clones take up about a fifth of the sample. Sequenced: PBMCs. The receptor source for this set is a man in his sixties with lung cancer.

V usage is TRBV2 and J usage is TRBJ1-2; tentative D call: TRBD1 (6 bases). Between the trimmed V and J ends, which lost 6 bases and 5 bases, there was a span of 16 bases. The CDR3 runs to 14 residues. CDR1 and CDR2 from the germline V gene are SNHLY and FYNNEI. The CDR3 sequence: CASSQRGALYGYTF. The CDR3 DNA follows: TGTGCCAGCAGCCAACGGGGGGCTCTATATGGCTACACCTTC.

The gene calls are TRBV3-1 (or the pseudogene TRBV3-2) and TRBJ1-1, with D possibly matching TRBD1 (6 bases). There are 15 residues in the CDR3. V lost 4 bases and J 0 bases, leaving 12 bases between the germline ends. Per germline, CDR1 LGHDT and CDR2 YNNKEL (reference sequence). The CDR3 coding sequence is TGTGCCAGCAGCCGACAGGACACATTGAACACTGAAGCTTTCTTT. Translated: CASSRQDTLNTEAFF.

The rearrangement uses TRBV11-2 and TRBJ2-7; no reliable D call. Germline-derived CDR1 and CDR2 are SGHAT and FQNNGV. Trimming pared 3 bases from V and 10 bases from J, leaving 10 bases between. The CDR3 is 11 amino acids. The CDR3 sequence is CASSFRQEQYF. The CDR3, as DNA: TGTGCCAGCAGCTTTCGACAAGAACAGTACTTC.